This T cell receptor beta chain was documented in a study of T cell changes during pregnancy in multiple sclerosis. This table comes from immunoSEQ multiplex PCR, and its TCRdb copy is limited to in-frame clones, with some not included. The table lists around 13,000 clones, under 90% of them singletons. Germline lookup yields CDR1 SGHNT and CDR2 YENEEA. V gave up 5 bases and J gave up 3 bases; unmatched junction bases: 10. The length of the CDR3 is 18 residues. The TCR originated in a female donor in good health, enrolled as a control in a pregnancy study. The sample in question was CD8+ T cells from peripheral blood mononuclear cells, obtained after pregnancy. The chain carries TRBV11-3 and TRBJ2-4, with 13 bases fitting TRBD2. CDR3: CASSLGLAGAIGKNIQYF. Here the CDR3 DNA reads TGTGCCAGCAGCCTTGGACTAGCGGGAGCTATTGGCAAAAACATTCAGTACTTC.